This T cell receptor (beta chain) was recovered during a study of shared clonotypes between healthy human individuals. Study at large: Each donor's CD4 naive and CD4 memory cells filled three plates apiece, CD8 naive two, and CD8 memory one. General observations from the study: It was observed that roughly 5.1% of naive CD4 clonotypes were shared across several donors. Memory subsets generally showed smaller estimated richness than naive subsets did. Lower generation probabilities were found for non-shared clonotypes than for those shared by all four donors.

V was shortened by 5 bases and J by 0 bases, with 13 bases between the two germline ends. Germline V gene lookup returns CDR1 MNHEY and CDR2 SVGAGI. This CDR3 comprises 15 residues. Using immunoSEQ multiplex PCR, the repertoire was profiled, and TCRdb retains in-frame clones only, with some absent. The table shows about 1.1 million clones, with about 84% occurring only once. For this clone: Its antigen remains unknown. Other DNA sequences in this sample translate to the same CDR3.

The chain carries TRBV6-5 and TRBJ1-2, with D unresolved. Material for sequencing was memory CD4+ T cells from PBMCs. Documented subset: CD45RA-negative fraction. The source is a man between 18 and 29 years old in good health. Some clones in this sample may be carry-over from other donors' samples. CDR3 DNA sequence: TGTGCCAGCAGTCCGGAGGGCCGAGCTAACTATGGCTACACCTTC. This gives the protein CASSPEGRANYGYTF.